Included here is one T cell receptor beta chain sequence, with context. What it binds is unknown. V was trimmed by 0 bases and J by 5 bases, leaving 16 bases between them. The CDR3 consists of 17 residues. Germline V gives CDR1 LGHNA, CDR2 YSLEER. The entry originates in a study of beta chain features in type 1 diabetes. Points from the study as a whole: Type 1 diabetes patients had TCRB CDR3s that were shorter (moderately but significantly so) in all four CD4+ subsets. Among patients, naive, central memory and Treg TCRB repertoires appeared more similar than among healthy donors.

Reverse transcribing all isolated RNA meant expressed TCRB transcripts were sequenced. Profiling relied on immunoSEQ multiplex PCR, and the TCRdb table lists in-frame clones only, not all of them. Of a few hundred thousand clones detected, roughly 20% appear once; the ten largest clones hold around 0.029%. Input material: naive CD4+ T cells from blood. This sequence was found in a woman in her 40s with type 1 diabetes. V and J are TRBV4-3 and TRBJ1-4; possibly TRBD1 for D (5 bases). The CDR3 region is CASSQDMRQGRNEKLFF. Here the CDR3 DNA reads TGCGCCAGCAGCCAAGATATGCGCCAGGGCCGAAATGAAAAACTGTTTTTT.